This T cell receptor beta chain was profiled in a study of cytomegalovirus exposure and HLA in healthy donors. Study-wide results and limits: Fewer N-insertions (relative to the roughly 610-donor mean) were reportedly seen in an Asian-associated ancestry cluster in a later analysis. Later examination showed HLA-associated TCR beta chains had greater clonal expansion than equally common others.

The primer mix had 60 Vbeta and 13 Jbeta primers. TCRdb keeps only in-frame clones here, not all; method: immunoSEQ multiplex PCR. The data hold more than 85,000 clones, with nearly 65% observed a single time. V gave up 2 bases and J gave up 6 bases, with 11 bases separating them. This CDR3 contains 14 residues. Germline CDR1 reads SEHNR; CDR2 reads FQNEAQ (reference sequence). Regarding this clone: The antigen remains unidentified.

This receptor was taken from a human donor in good health. Sample: PBMCs. The V call is TRBV7-9, the J call TRBJ2-1; weak D call: TRBD2 (6 bases). CDR3 bases: TGTGCCAGCAGCTTATTGGGAGGCCTCAATGAGCAGTTCTTC. Its translation is CASSLLGGLNEQFF.